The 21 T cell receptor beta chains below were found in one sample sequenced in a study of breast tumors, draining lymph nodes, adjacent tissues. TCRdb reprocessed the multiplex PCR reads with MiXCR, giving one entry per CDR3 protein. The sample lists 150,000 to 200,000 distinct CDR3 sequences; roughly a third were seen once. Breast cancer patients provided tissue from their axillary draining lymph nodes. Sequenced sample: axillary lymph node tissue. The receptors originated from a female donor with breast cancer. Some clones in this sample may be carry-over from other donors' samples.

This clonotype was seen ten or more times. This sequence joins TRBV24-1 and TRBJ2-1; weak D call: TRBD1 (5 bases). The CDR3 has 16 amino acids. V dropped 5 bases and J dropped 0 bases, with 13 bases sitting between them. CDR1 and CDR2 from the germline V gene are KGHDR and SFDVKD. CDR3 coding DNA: TGTGCCACCAGTGGACCTACAGGTAGCTCCTACAATGAGCAGTTCTTC. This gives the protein CATSGPTGSSYNEQFF.

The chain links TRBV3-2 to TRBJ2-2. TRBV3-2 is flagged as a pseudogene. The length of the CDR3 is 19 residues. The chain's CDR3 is CASSQDPYRGTLNTGELFF. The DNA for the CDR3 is TGTGCCAGCAGCCAAGATCCTTATCGGGGTACACTCAACACCGGGGAGCTGTTTTTT.

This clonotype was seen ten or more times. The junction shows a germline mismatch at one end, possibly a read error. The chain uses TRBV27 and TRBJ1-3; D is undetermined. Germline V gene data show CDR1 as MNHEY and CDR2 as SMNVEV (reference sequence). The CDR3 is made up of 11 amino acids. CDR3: CASGFGNTIYF. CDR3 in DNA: TGCGCCAGCGGATTTGGAAACACCATATATTTT.

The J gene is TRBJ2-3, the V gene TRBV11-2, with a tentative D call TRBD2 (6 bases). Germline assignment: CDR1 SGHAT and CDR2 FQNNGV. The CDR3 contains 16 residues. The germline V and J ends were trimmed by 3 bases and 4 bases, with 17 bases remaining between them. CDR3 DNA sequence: TGTGCCAGCAGCTTCTCATTAGTGGGAGGAGCAGATACGCAGTATTTT. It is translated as CASSFSLVGGADTQYF.

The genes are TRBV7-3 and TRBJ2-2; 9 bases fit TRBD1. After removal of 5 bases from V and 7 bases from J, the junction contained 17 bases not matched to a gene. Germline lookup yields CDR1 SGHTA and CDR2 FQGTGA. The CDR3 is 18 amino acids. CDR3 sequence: CASSLQGALATKGGELFF. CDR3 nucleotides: TGTGCCAGCAGCCTACAGGGGGCCCTAGCGACAAAGGGCGGGGAGCTGTTTTTT.

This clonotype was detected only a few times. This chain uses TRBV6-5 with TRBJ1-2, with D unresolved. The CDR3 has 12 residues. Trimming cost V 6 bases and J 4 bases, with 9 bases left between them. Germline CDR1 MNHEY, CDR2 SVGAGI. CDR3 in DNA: TGTGCCAGCAGAGGGCGGGTCTATGGCTACACCTTC. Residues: CASRGRVYGYTF.

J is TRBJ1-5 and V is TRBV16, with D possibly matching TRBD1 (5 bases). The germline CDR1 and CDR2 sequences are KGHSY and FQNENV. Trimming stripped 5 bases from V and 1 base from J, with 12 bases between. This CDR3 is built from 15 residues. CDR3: CASSSGGGSNQPQHF. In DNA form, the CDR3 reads TGTGCCAGCAGCTCCGGGGGAGGGAGCAATCAGCCCCAGCATTTT.

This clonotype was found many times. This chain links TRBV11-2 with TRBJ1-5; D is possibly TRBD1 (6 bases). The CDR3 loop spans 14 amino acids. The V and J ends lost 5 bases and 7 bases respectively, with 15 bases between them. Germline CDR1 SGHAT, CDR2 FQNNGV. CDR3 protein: CASSQAGGGQPQHF. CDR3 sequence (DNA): TGTGCCAGCAGCCAGGCTGGGGGCGGCCAGCCCCAGCATTTT.

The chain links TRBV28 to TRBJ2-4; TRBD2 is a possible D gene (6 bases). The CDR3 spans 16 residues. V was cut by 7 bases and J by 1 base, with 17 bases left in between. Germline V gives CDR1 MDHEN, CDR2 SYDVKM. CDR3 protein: CASNHAGNEAKNIQYF. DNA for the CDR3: TGTGCCAGCAATCATGCGGGGAATGAGGCCAAAAACATTCAGTACTTC.

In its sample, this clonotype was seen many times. The chain's CDR3 is CASSGPRGKPKQDSPLHF. The CDR3 coding sequence is TGTGCCAGCAGCGGACCCCGAGGAAAACCAAAGCAGGATTCACCCCTCCACTTT. This chain links TRBV5-8 with TRBJ1-6, with D uncertain. Germline CDR1 SGHTS, CDR2 YDEGEE. The ends were cut back, 4 bases at V and 8 bases at J, with 25 bases in the middle. The CDR3 sequence is 18 residues long.

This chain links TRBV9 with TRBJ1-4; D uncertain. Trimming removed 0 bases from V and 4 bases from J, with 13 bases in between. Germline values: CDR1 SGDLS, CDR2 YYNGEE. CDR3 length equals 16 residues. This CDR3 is CASSVAPGRFNEKLFF. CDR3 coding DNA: TGTGCCAGCAGCGTAGCTCCAGGACGGTTTAATGAAAAACTGTTTTTT.

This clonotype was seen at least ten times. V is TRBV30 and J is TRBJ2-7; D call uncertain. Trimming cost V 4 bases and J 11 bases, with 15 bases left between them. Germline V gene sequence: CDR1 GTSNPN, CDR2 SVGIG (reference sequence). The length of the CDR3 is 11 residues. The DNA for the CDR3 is TGTGCCTGGAAAGTTTCTGGGGTGGAGTACTTC. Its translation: CAWKVSGVEYF.

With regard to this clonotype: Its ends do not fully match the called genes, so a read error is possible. This CDR3 is CSARTPRGANGKLFF. Written as DNA, the CDR3 is TGCAGTGCTAGAACACCCCGAGGCGCTAATGGAAAACTGTTTTTT. The chain combines TRBV20-1 with TRBJ1-4; the D is unclear. CDR3 length: 15 amino acids. Germline lookup yields CDR1 DFQATT and CDR2 SNEGSKA (reference sequence).

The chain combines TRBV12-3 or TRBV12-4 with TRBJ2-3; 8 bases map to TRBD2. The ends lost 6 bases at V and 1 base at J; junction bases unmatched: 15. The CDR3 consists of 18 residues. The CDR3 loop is CASSRRGGGGAGTDTQYF. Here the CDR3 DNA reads TGTGCCAGCAGCCGCCGGGGGGGGGGCGGGGCTGGCACAGATACGCAGTATTTT.

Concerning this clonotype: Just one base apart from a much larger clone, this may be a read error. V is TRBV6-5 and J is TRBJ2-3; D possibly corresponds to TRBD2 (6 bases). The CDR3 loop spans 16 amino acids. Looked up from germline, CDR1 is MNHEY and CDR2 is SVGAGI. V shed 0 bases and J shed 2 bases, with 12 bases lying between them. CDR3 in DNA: TGTGCCAGCAGTTACTCCGGCGGGGCAACCACAGATACGCAGTATTTT. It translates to CASSYSGGATTDTQYF.

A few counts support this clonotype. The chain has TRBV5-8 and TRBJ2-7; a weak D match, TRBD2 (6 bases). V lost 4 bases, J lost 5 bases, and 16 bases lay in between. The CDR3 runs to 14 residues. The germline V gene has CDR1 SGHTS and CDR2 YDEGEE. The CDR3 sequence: CASSLGLTPHEQYF. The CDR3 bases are TGTGCCAGCAGCCTCGGACTAACTCCCCACGAGCAGTACTTC.

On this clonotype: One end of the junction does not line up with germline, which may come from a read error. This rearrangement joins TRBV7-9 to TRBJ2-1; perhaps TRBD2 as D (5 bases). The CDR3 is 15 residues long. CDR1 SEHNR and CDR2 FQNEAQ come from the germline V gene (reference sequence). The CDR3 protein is CVSSSVGVSYNEQFF. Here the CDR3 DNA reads TGTGTCAGCAGCTCCGTGGGAGTCTCCTACAATGAGCAGTTCTTC.

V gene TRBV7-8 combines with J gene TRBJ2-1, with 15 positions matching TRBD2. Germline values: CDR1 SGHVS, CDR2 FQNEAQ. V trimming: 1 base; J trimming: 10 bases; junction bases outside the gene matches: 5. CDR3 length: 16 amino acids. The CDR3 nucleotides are TGTGCCAGCAGCTTAGGACTAGGGACTAGCGGGAGGGAGCAGTTCTTC. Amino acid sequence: CASSLGLGTSGREQFF.

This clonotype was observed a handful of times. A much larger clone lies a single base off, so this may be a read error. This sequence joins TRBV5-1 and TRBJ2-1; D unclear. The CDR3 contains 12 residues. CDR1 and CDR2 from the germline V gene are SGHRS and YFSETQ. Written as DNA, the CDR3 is TGCGCCAGCAGCTTGACCATAAATGAGCACTTCTTC. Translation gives CASSLTINEHFF.

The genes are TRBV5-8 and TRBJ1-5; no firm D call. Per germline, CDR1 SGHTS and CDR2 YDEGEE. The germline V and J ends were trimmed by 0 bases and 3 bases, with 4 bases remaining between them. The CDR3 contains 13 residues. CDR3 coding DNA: TGTGCCAGCAGCTTGGGCGACAATCAGCCCCAGCATTTT. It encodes CASSLGDNQPQHF.

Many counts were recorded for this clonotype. CDR3 sequence reads: CASRRTSGAPREADTQYF. CDR3 DNA: TGCGCCAGCCGCCGGACTAGCGGGGCCCCAAGGGAAGCAGATACGCAGTATTTT. The chain uses TRBV5-1 and TRBJ2-3; 12 bases are a match to TRBD2. V lost 7 bases, J lost 4 bases, and 16 bases stayed unmatched. This CDR3 spans 18 amino acids. The germline gives CDR1 SGHRS, CDR2 YFSETQ.